Following are 19 T cell receptor beta chains from one sample sequenced in a study of cytomegalovirus exposure and HLA in healthy donors. Amplification used 60 Vbeta primers and 13 Jbeta primers. Data came from immunoSEQ multiplex PCR; TCRdb stores just in-frame clones and leaves some out. The sample records more than 50,000 clones, 85% being singletons. The sample was PBMCs. Every receptor here comes from a female donor in good health and CMV-seronegative.

The V call is TRBV5-6, the J call TRBJ2-6; TRBD1 matches 9 bases. The germline V gene encodes CDR1 SGHDT and CDR2 YYEEEE. V trimming: 4 bases; J trimming: 0 bases; junction bases outside the gene matches: 8. The length of the CDR3 is 18 residues. DNA of the CDR3: TGTGCCAGCAGCAAGACAGGGGGTCCCCTCTCTGGGGCCAACGTCCTGACTTTC. It specifies CASSKTGGPLSGANVLTF.

The chain has TRBV5-1 and TRBJ2-3, with D perhaps matching TRBD2 (6 bases). The V end lost 0 bases, the J end lost 3 bases, and 8 bases lay between the germline ends. This CDR3 contains 14 residues. Germline CDR1 and CDR2: SGHRS and YFSETQ. The DNA for the CDR3 is TGCGCCAGCAGCTTGGCCCGGGGGACAGATACGCAGTATTTT. Translating it yields CASSLARGTDTQYF.

The CDR3 DNA sequence: TGCGCCAGCAGCTGGGGGGACAGGGCGGCAGATACGCAGTATTTT. Translated: CASSWGDRAADTQYF. The rearrangement links TRBV5-1 to TRBJ2-3; TRBD1 agrees at 9 bases. This CDR3 has 15 residues. Unmatched junction bases numbered 6, after V lost 3 bases and J lost 4 bases. Germline lookup yields CDR1 SGHRS and CDR2 YFSETQ.

The chain links TRBV5-6 to TRBJ2-7; unclear D gene. The V end lost 0 bases, the J end lost 4 bases, and 17 bases lay between the germline ends. Germline lookup yields CDR1 SGHDT and CDR2 YYEEEE. The CDR3 is 16 amino acids. The DNA of the CDR3 is TGTGCCAGCAGCTTGGGGGCGCGAACAAGCTCGTACGAGCAGTACTTC. It encodes CASSLGARTSSYEQYF.

This clone was counted a single time. J is TRBJ1-1 and V is TRBV5-1, with D perhaps matching TRBD1 (6 bases). The germline V gene has CDR1 SGHRS and CDR2 YFSETQ. The CDR3 contains 12 residues. V lost 5 bases and J 1 base, leaving 6 bases between the germline ends. In DNA form, the CDR3 reads TGCGCCAGCAGACAGGGGAACACTGAAGCTTTCTTT. This gives the protein CASRQGNTEAFF.

This sequence joins TRBV4-3 and TRBJ2-1; 14 bases fit TRBD2. J gave up 7 bases and V 0 bases, and 5 bases lay outside the gene matches. The CDR3 sequence is 17 residues long. Looked up from germline, CDR1 is LGHNA and CDR2 is YSLEER. The CDR3 is CASSQDRLAGGRNEQFF. The DNA for the CDR3 is TGCGCCAGCAGCCAAGATAGACTAGCGGGAGGGAGGAATGAGCAGTTCTTC.

The chain couples TRBV25-1 to TRBJ1-1, with a possible D match to TRBD1 (5 bases). CDR3 size: 13 residues. The V gene's germline CDR1 is MGHDK and CDR2 SYGVNS. V lost 7 bases and J lost 4, with 13 bases in between. The CDR3 sequence is CASTGKGGTEAFF. The CDR3 nucleotides are TGTGCCAGCACAGGGAAAGGCGGCACTGAAGCTTTCTTT.

The chain joins TRBV29-1 to TRBJ2-4; tentative D call: TRBD1 (5 bases). Germline loops: CDR1 SQVTM, CDR2 ANQGSEA. The CDR3 extends over 15 amino acids. Trimming cost V 6 bases and J 0 bases, with 15 bases left between them. CDR3 loop: CSVVQDGLAKNIQYF. The CDR3 DNA is TGCAGCGTAGTACAGGACGGTTTAGCCAAAAACATTCAGTACTTC.

CDR3 loop: CASSDYRSSYEQYF. CDR3 nucleotides: TGTGCCAGCAGCGATTACAGGAGCTCCTACGAGCAGTACTTC. This chain joins TRBV5-5 and TRBJ2-7, with D possibly matching TRBD1 (5 bases). The V gene's germline CDR1 is SGHKS and CDR2 YYEKEE (reference sequence). V was shortened by 4 bases and J by 0 bases, with 11 bases between the two germline ends. This CDR3 spans 14 amino acids.

The V call is TRBV18, the J call TRBJ1-4; TRBD1 matches at 7 bases. Trimming at V came to 0 bases and at J to 2 bases, leaving 0 bases not matched to a gene. CDR1 is KGHSH, CDR2 LQKENI, per germline. CDR3 size: 15 residues. DNA for the CDR3: TGTGCCAGCTCACCACCGGGACAGACTAATGAAAAACTGTTTTTT. It encodes CASSPPGQTNEKLFF.

V is TRBV5-6 and J is TRBJ2-7; 10 bases map to TRBD2. Per germline, CDR1 SGHDT and CDR2 YYEEEE. V lost 5 bases, J lost 7 bases, and 12 bases stayed unmatched. The CDR3 contains 15 residues. For the CDR3, the DNA is TGTGCCAGCAGTTATAGCGGGGGGCCAGGGGGTGAGCAGTACTTC. Amino acid sequence: CASSYSGGPGGEQYF.

The CDR3 region has the DNA TGTGCCAGCTCACTACAGGACAGTGAGCAGTTCTTC. Its translation is CASSLQDSEQFF. The genes are TRBV18 and TRBJ2-1, with D possibly being TRBD1 (6 bases). CDR3 length: 12 residues. CDR1 is KGHSH, CDR2 LQKENI, per germline. Trimming cost V 4 bases and J 9 bases, with 10 bases left between them.

The chain has TRBV5-4 and TRBJ1-6; the D gene is possibly TRBD1 (6 bases). The CDR3 totals 14 residues. Germline V lookup: CDR1 SGHNT, CDR2 YYREEE (reference sequence). Trimming took 3 bases from V and 10 from J, leaving 14 bases between them. This CDR3 reads CASSSPTGNSPLHF. The CDR3, as DNA: TGTGCCAGCAGCTCACCTACAGGGAACTCACCCCTCCACTTT.

The table lists this clone with a count of one. The V and J genes are TRBV27 and TRBJ1-1; D might be TRBD1 (6 bases). With 0 bases removed from V and 1 base from J, the gap between germline ends came to 12 bases. Germline CDR1 reads MNHEY; CDR2 reads SMNVEV (reference sequence). The CDR3 has 16 amino acids. The CDR3 DNA reads as TGTGCCAGCAGTTTATCCCAGACAGGATCGAACACTGAAGCTTTCTTT. This codes for CASSLSQTGSNTEAFF.

The chain is built from TRBV19 and TRBJ2-7, with 11 bases aligning to TRBD2. This CDR3 comprises 14 residues. Trimming cost V 8 bases and J 4 bases; bases outside gene matches: 7. Germline V gene sequence: CDR1 LNHDA, CDR2 SQIVND (reference sequence). CDR3 loop: CASGLAGGPYEQYF. CDR3 sequence (DNA): TGTGCCAGTGGTTTAGCGGGAGGGCCTTACGAGCAGTACTTC.

The chain is built from TRBV18 and TRBJ2-5; D not resolved. The CDR3 covers 12 residues. Germline loops: CDR1 KGHSH, CDR2 LQKENI. V was cut by 6 bases and J by 0 bases, with 5 bases left in between. The CDR3 region has the DNA TGTGCCAGCTCCCCGTACCAAGAGACCCAGTACTTC. Translation: CASSPYQETQYF.

This clone was recorded only once. J is TRBJ2-7 and V is TRBV6-1; tentatively, D is TRBD1 (6 bases). Germline V gene sequence: CDR1 MNHNS, CDR2 SASEGT. V was shortened by 2 bases and J by 2 bases, with 7 bases between the two germline ends. This CDR3 has 13 amino acids. CDR3 nucleotide sequence: TGTGCCAGCAGTGAAACAGGGACCTACGAGCAGTACTTC. Translated: CASSETGTYEQYF.

J is TRBJ2-3 and V is TRBV14, with TRBD2 matching 8 bases. The CDR3 has 15 residues. V gave up 6 bases and J gave up 5 bases; unmatched junction bases: 10. Per the germline V gene, CDR1 is SGHDN and CDR2 is FVKESK. The CDR3 spells CASRPSGSRVDTQYF. DNA for the CDR3: TGTGCCAGCAGGCCCAGCGGGAGTCGGGTAGATACGCAGTATTTT. Variable domain in full (rest from reference TRBV14 and TRBJ2-3): EAGVTQFPSHSVIEKGQTVTLRCDPISGHDNLYWYRRVMGKEIKFLLHFVKESKQDESGMPNNRFLAERTGGTYSTLKVQPAELEDSGVYFCASRPSGSRVDTQYFGPGTRLTVL.

The chain joins TRBV5-4 to TRBJ2-2, with D possibly TRBD2 on 6 matching bases. V lost 4 bases to trimming and J lost 0 bases, with 10 bases between them. The CDR3 runs 15 residues. Per germline, CDR1 SGHNT and CDR2 YYREEE (reference sequence). CDR3 sequence: CASSLRDSNTGELFF. The CDR3 nucleotides read TGTGCCAGCAGCCTCAGGGACTCGAACACCGGGGAGCTGTTTTTT.